This T cell receptor beta chain appears in the sequencing data of a study of T cell responses to AZD1222 COVID-19 vaccine. Profiled with immunoSEQ multiplex PCR; TCRdb holds only in-frame clones, not every one. The sample holds approximately 260,000 clones, roughly 93% seen once. Turning to this clone: The sample carries other DNA sequences with the same CDR3.

V was pared by 1 base and J by 3 bases, with 8 bases between. CDR1 SGHDT and CDR2 YYEEEE come from the germline V gene. CDR3 length: 13 residues. V gene TRBV5-6 combines with J gene TRBJ2-7; possible D gene TRBD2, 5 bases. This TCR was recovered from an adult in good health. The sequencing used peripheral blood, collected on day 0 of AZD1222 vaccination. CDR3 nucleotide sequence: TGTGCCAGCAGCTTGAGAGGGAACTACGAGCAGTACTTC. As protein: CASSLRGNYEQYF.